This passage covers 18 T cell receptor beta chains from one sample sequenced in a study of cytomegalovirus exposure and HLA in healthy donors. The repertoire was sequenced with immunoSEQ multiplex PCR; TCRdb's copy has only in-frame clones and lacks some. The repertoire holds 160,000 or so clones, with more than 75% as singletons. Sequenced input: PBMCs. The receptors here all came from a man aged 18 to 30 in good health and CMV-seronegative.

The chain joins TRBV9 to TRBJ1-4; 9 bases agree with TRBD1. Germline CDR1 and CDR2: SGDLS and YYNGEE. There are 16 residues in the CDR3. The trim removed 2 bases at V and 4 bases at J, leaving 6 bases unmatched. The CDR3 loop reads CASSVNTGGNNEKLFF. As DNA, the CDR3 is TGTGCCAGCAGCGTCAATACAGGGGGCAATAATGAAAAACTGTTTTTT.

The chain carries TRBV7-2 and TRBJ2-2, with 8 nucleotides matching TRBD1. Looked up from germline, CDR1 is SGHTA and CDR2 is FQGNSA. The CDR3 has 18 residues. The trim removed 0 bases at V and 5 bases at J, leaving 11 bases unmatched. The CDR3 DNA follows: TGTGCCAGCAGCTTAGCGGTAGTCAGGGGGCAAGGAACCGGGGAGCTGTTTTTT. Residues: CASSLAVVRGQGTGELFF.

CDR3 region: CASSFPRDRRVDEQYF. Here the CDR3 DNA reads TGCGCCAGCAGCTTTCCTCGGGACAGGAGGGTGGACGAGCAGTACTTC. The chain uses TRBV5-1 and TRBJ2-7; TRBD1 aligns across 8 bases. CDR3 length: 16 amino acids. The junction had 12 bases not matched to a gene; V was cut back by 2 bases and J by 5 bases. Per the germline V gene, CDR1 is SGHRS and CDR2 is YFSETQ.

The V call is TRBV19, the J call TRBJ2-7; TRBD2 is a possible D gene (6 bases). This CDR3 contains 15 residues. CDR1 and CDR2 from the germline V gene are LNHDA and SQIVND (reference sequence). The germline V and J ends were trimmed by 3 bases and 2 bases, with 14 bases remaining between them. This chain's CDR3 is CASSIRLGRPYEQYF. Here the CDR3 DNA reads TGTGCCAGTAGTATTAGGCTCGGGAGACCCTACGAGCAGTACTTC.

V gene TRBV19 combines with J gene TRBJ1-2, with a possible D match to TRBD1 (6 bases). The CDR3 sequence is 14 residues long. Per germline, CDR1 LNHDA and CDR2 SQIVND (reference sequence). V shed 5 bases and J shed 0 bases, with 10 bases lying between them. The CDR3 here is CASSPGGPNYGYTF. The CDR3, as DNA: TGTGCCAGTAGTCCTGGGGGCCCTAACTATGGCTACACCTTC.

This chain uses TRBV4-1 with TRBJ2-2; no reliable D call. Between the trimmed V and J ends, which lost 1 base and 4 bases, there was a span of 10 bases. The CDR3 length is 15 residues. Germline CDR1 and CDR2: MGHRA and YSYEKL. The DNA for the CDR3 is TGCGCCAGCAGCCAAGTAAGCCCCGGCACCGGGGAGCTGTTTTTT. It codes for CASSQVSPGTGELFF.

The chain combines TRBV10-2 with TRBJ2-2; 8 bases line up with TRBD2. Germline loops: CDR1 WSHSY, CDR2 SAAADI. The V segment lost 0 bases and the J segment 7 bases; nucleotides outside the gene matches: 4. The CDR3 is 15 residues long. Here the CDR3 reads CASSESGTRIGELFF. In DNA, the CDR3 is TGCGCCAGCAGTGAGTCCGGGACTAGAATCGGGGAGCTGTTTTTT.

The chain couples TRBV6-6 to TRBJ2-1, with 10 bases that match TRBD2. Per germline, CDR1 MNHNY and CDR2 SVGAGI (reference sequence). J gave up 5 bases and V 7 bases, and 8 bases lay outside the gene matches. The CDR3 spans 15 residues. The DNA for the CDR3 is TGTGCCAGCATCACGGGGAGCGGGAGGGACAATGAGCAGTTCTTC. Translating gives CASITGSGRDNEQFF.

The V call is TRBV6-1, the J call TRBJ2-7; 8 bases align to TRBD1. This CDR3 region has 14 residues. With V trimmed by 5 bases and J by 3 bases, 6 bases remained unmatched. CDR1 is MNHNS and CDR2 is SASEGT in the germline V gene. DNA for the CDR3: TGTGCCAGCAGTAGACAGGGGAATGGCTACGAGCAGTACTTC. It yields the protein CASSRQGNGYEQYF.

The DNA of the CDR3 is TGCGCCAGCAGCCAGGCAGGGGGCGCAGGGTATGGCTACACCTTC. Protein: CASSQAGGAGYGYTF. The chain employs TRBV4-1 and TRBJ1-2; 8 nucleotides agree with TRBD1. The CDR3 is made up of 15 amino acids. The germline V gene encodes CDR1 MGHRA and CDR2 YSYEKL. V lost 3 bases to trimming and J lost 5 bases; unmatched junction nucleotides: 8.

The chain couples TRBV28 to TRBJ2-3; TRBD2 matches at 8 bases. The CDR3 contains 14 residues. The V segment lost 8 bases and the J segment 5 bases; nucleotides outside the gene matches: 9. Per the germline V gene, CDR1 is MDHEN and CDR2 is SYDVKM. The CDR3 DNA reads as TGTGCCAGCGTTTTAGCGGGACCGAAAGATACGCAGTATTTT. This codes for CASVLAGPKDTQYF.

V gene TRBV5-1 combines with J gene TRBJ2-1, with TRBD1 identical over 8 bases. Germline values: CDR1 SGHRS, CDR2 YFSETQ. Trimming at V came to 5 bases and at J to 9 bases, leaving 4 bases not matched to a gene. The CDR3 extends over 12 amino acids. The CDR3 nucleotides are TGCGCCAGCAGGGGGGGACAGGTTGAGCAGTTCTTC. Its protein product is CASRGGQVEQFF.

This chain connects TRBV5-4 to TRBJ2-1; 7 nucleotides match TRBD2. The CDR3 runs to 14 residues. With V trimmed by 0 bases and J by 9 bases, 6 bases remained unmatched. Per germline, CDR1 SGHNT and CDR2 YYREEE (reference sequence). CDR3 in amino acids: CASSLVGGRSEQFF. DNA of the CDR3: TGTGCCAGCAGCTTGGTCGGCGGGAGAAGTGAGCAGTTCTTC.

The CDR3 protein is CASSKGASGNTIYF. The CDR3 coding sequence is TGTGCCAGCAGCAAAGGGGCGTCTGGAAACACCATATATTTT. This chain connects TRBV5-4 to TRBJ1-3; a possible D gene is TRBD1 (5 bases). Germline V lookup: CDR1 SGHNT, CDR2 YYREEE (reference sequence). This CDR3 comprises 14 residues. V lost 4 bases, J lost 1 base, and 9 bases lay in between.

The chain carries TRBV2 and TRBJ1-4; the match to TRBD1 covers 7 bases. Looked up from germline, CDR1 is SNHLY and CDR2 is FYNNEI. The V segment lost 6 bases and the J segment 2 bases; nucleotides outside the gene matches: 6. This CDR3 spans 15 amino acids. CDR3 DNA sequence: TGTGCCAGCAGAGACCCGACAGGGACTAATGAAAAACTGTTTTTT. This translates into CASRDPTGTNEKLFF. Full variable domain (outside the CDR3, taken from reference TRBV2 and TRBJ1-4): EPEVTQTPSHQVTQMGQEVILRCVPISNHLYFYWYRQILGQKVEFLVSFYNNEISEKSEIFDDQFSVERPDGSNFTLKIRSTKLEDSAMYFCASRDPTGTNEKLFFGSGTQLSVL.

The chain uses TRBV7-2 and TRBJ1-1; D possibly corresponds to TRBD1 (5 bases). CDR1 SGHTA and CDR2 FQGNSA come from the germline V gene. V lost 5 bases and J lost 1, with 11 bases in between. This CDR3 is 14 amino acids long. The CDR3, as DNA: TGTGCCAGCAGCCCGGCGGGGCAGAACACTGAAGCTTTCTTT. Its translation is CASSPAGQNTEAFF.

The chain couples TRBV5-8 to TRBJ2-1, with TRBD2 matching over 7 bases. The CDR3 totals 18 residues. Losses at the gene ends were 1 base for V and 0 bases for J; bases not matched to a gene: 10. From germline, CDR1 is SGHTS and CDR2 YDEGEE. CDR3 residues: CASSLRTARGSSYNEQFF. The DNA of the CDR3 is TGTGCCAGCAGCTTGAGAACGGCACGCGGGAGCTCCTACAATGAGCAGTTCTTC.

This chain uses TRBV4-1 with TRBJ2-5; TRBD2 agrees at 8 bases. J was trimmed by 4 bases and V by 1 base; bases with no gene match: 11. Germline assignment: CDR1 MGHRA and CDR2 YSYEKL. This CDR3 comprises 17 residues. CDR3 DNA sequence: TGCGCCAGCAGCCAAGGTCCGAGCGGGAGCTTAAGAGAGACCCAGTACTTC. Translation: CASSQGPSGSLRETQYF.